The T cell receptor (beta chain) under discussion was sequenced for a study of CD8 T cells in ankylosing spondylitis. Broader study findings: Earlier reports found some motif variants in synovial fluid and blood in reactive arthritis. Among TCR beta sequences, a motif of 7 to 9 highly homologous variants appeared characteristic of ankylosing spondylitis blood. Reportedly, disease-linked clones are significantly enriched in ankylosing spondylitis patients' matched synovial fluid.

Note on this clonotype: Its antigen remains unknown.

Germline V gives CDR1 MDHEN, CDR2 SYDVKM. V lost 5 bases, J lost 11 bases, and 25 bases lay in between. This CDR3 region has 16 residues. Preparation of TCR beta libraries was done by quantitative 5'-RACE with molecular barcodes. One entry per CDR3 protein results from TCRdb running MiXCR on the 5' RACE reads. The sample includes roughly 700,000 distinct CDR3 sequences, roughly 20% of them seen just once. V gene TRBV28 combines with J gene TRBJ1-5, with D perhaps TRBD1 (5 bases). The TCR originated in a male donor with ankylosing spondylitis. The specimen was blood, either unsorted or a sorted T cell fraction (not recorded which). The CDR3 sequence: CASSPRVGGGRQAQHF. Written as DNA, the CDR3 is TGTGCCAGCAGTCCTAGAGTGGGGGGAGGGCGTCAAGCCCAGCATTTT.